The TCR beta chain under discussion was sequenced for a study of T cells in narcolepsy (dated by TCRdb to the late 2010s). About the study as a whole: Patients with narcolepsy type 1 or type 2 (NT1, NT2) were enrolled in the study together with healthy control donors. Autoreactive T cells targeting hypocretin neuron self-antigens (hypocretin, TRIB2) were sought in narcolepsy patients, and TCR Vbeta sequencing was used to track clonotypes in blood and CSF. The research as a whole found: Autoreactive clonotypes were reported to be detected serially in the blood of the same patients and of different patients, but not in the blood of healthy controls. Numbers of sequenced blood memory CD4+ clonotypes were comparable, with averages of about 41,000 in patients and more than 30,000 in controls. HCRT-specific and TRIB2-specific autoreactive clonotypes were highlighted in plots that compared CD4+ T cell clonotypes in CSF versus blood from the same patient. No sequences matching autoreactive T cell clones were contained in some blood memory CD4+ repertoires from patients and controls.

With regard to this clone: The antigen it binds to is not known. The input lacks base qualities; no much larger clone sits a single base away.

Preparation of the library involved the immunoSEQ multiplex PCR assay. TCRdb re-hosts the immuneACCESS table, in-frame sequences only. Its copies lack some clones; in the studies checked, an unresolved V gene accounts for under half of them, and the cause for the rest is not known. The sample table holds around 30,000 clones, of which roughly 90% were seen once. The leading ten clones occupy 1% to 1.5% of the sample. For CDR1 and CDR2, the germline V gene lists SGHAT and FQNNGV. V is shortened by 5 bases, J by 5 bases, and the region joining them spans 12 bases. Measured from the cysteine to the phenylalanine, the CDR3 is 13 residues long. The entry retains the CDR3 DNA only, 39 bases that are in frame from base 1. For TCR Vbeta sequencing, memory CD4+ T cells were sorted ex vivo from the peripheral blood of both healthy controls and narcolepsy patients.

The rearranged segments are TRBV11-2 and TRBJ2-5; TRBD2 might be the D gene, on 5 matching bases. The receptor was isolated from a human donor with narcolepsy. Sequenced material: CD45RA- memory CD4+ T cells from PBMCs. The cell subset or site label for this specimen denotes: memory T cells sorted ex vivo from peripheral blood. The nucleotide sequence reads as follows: TGTGCCAGCAGCCCACAGACTACGGAGACCCAGTACTTC. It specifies CASSPQTTETQYF.